A selection of T cell receptor beta chains follows, all from one sample in a study of T cells in Graves' hyperthyroidism and ophthalmopathy. One entry per CDR3 protein results from TCRdb running MiXCR on the multiplex PCR reads. This sample has approximately 700,000 distinct CDR3 sequences, with 45% found just once. The sequenced material came from peripheral blood or thyroid tissue (not recorded which). All receptors derive from an adult man with Graves' disease, either hyperthyroidism or ophthalmopathy (not recorded which). CDR3s include the opening cysteine and the closing phenylalanine or tryptophan. D genes are given only for firm matches. Clone size appears in some rows only: once, few, many, or a class for an expanded clone.

size: NA
D: NA
V: TRBV19
J: TRBJ1-5
DNA: TGTGCCAGTACCTCCGGCATCTGGGGACCCAATCAGCCCCAGCATTTT
CDR3: CASTSGIWGPNQPQHF

size: NA
D: NA
V: TRBV29-1
J: TRBJ2-7
DNA: TGCAGCGTTGAGACAGGGAGGCCGGGGTCTTACGAGCAGTACTTC
CDR3: CSVETGRPGSYEQYF

size: NA
D: TRBD2
V: TRBV12-3/TRBV12-4
J: TRBJ2-5
DNA: TGTGCCACCGCGACTAGCGGGAGGAGGGAAGAGACCCAGTACTTC
CDR3: CATATSGRREETQYF

size: many
D: NA
V: TRBV24-1
J: TRBJ2-6
DNA: TGTGCCACCAGTGATGGGGGAAAAACTTCTGGGGCCAACGTCCTGACTTTC
CDR3: CATSDGGKTSGANVLTF

size: many
D: NA
V: TRBV10-3
J: TRBJ1-2
DNA: TGTGCCATCAGAGGGGACCAGGGGTCCCTAGCTGGCTACACCTTC
CDR3: CAIRGDQGSLAGYTF

size: many
D: TRBD1
V: TRBV12-3/TRBV12-4
J: TRBJ1-5
DNA: TGTGCCAGCAGTTTAGGACAGGGGGCAGGTCGTCAGCCCCAGCATTTT
CDR3: CASSLGQGAGRQPQHF

size: few
D: NA
V: TRBV7-9
J: TRBJ1-4
DNA: TGTGCCAGCAGCTTCCAGGGCCTAAATGAAAAACTGTTTTTT
CDR3: CASSFQGLNEKLFF

size: NA
D: TRBD2
V: TRBV7-2
J: TRBJ2-7
DNA: TGTGCCAGCAGCCGAACTAGCGGGAGCAGGTACGAGCAGTACTTC
CDR3: CASSRTSGSRYEQYF

size: NA
D: TRBD1
V: TRBV7-9
J: TRBJ2-2
DNA: TGTGCCAGCAGCCCTACAAGGACAGGAACTACCGGGGAGCTGTTTTTT
CDR3: CASSPTRTGTTGELFF

size: NA
D: TRBD2
V: TRBV19
J: TRBJ2-2
DNA: TGTGCAACCGGGGTAGCGGGGGCCGGGGAGCTGTTTTTT
CDR3: CATGVAGAGELFF

size: few
D: NA
V: TRBV7-3
J: TRBJ1-2
DNA: TGTGCCAGCAGCTTCCGATTAGACGGCGACCTACTCTATGGCTACACCTTC
CDR3: CASSFRLDGDLLYGYTF

size: many
D: NA
V: TRBV10-2
J: TRBJ1-2
DNA: TGCGCCAGCAGTGAGGTCAGGGAACTTTATGGCTACACCTTC
CDR3: CASSEVRELYGYTF

size: NA
D: TRBD1
V: TRBV7-6
J: TRBJ1-6
DNA: TGCGCCAGCAGCCAAGATGGGGGGGGACAGGACGATTCCCTCCACTTT
CDR3: CASSQDGGGQDDSLHF

size: NA
D: TRBD1
V: TRBV29-1
J: TRBJ1-1
DNA: TGCAGCGCTTCTCGGACAGGGCTCTACACTGAAGCTTTCTTT
CDR3: CSASRTGLYTEAFF

size: NA
D: NA
V: TRBV11-2
J: TRBJ2-6
DNA: TGTGCCAGCAGCCCCGCCTTTTCTGGGGCCAACGTCCTGACTTTC
CDR3: CASSPAFSGANVLTF

size: NA
D: NA
V: TRBV11-1
J: TRBJ2-7
DNA: TGTGCCAGCAGCCGTTCAGGGCGTGACGAGCAGTACTTC
CDR3: CASSRSGRDEQYF

size: few
D: NA
V: TRBV5-6
J: TRBJ2-5
DNA: TGTGCCAGCAGCTTGGAGGGTCGGACAGAGACCCAGTACTTC
CDR3: CASSLEGRTETQYF

size: NA
D: NA
V: TRBV5-1
J: TRBJ1-6
DNA: TGCGCCAGCAGCACAATCCCGGGACAAAATTCACCCCTCCACTTT
CDR3: CASSTIPGQNSPLHF

size: NA
D: TRBD1
V: TRBV2
J: TRBJ1-5
DNA: TGTGCCAGCAGTGCAGGGACAGGGGGGTATCAGCCCCAGCATTTT
CDR3: CASSAGTGGYQPQHF

size: NA
D: NA
V: TRBV7-8
J: TRBJ1-5
DNA: TGTGCCAGCAGGGGGGGACGGTATAGCAATCAGCCCCAGCATTTT
CDR3: CASRGGRYSNQPQHF